The 19 T cell receptor beta chains below were found in one sample sequenced in a study of blood T cell repertoires in COVID-19 (dated by TCRdb to 2018 to 2020). The protocol used for the library was the immunoSEQ multiplex PCR assay. This is the immuneACCESS table as TCRdb keeps it, with only in-frame sequences that have V and J called. A part of the clones is gone; compared with another copy, unresolved V genes explain less than half, and the rest is unexplained. The sample yields approximately 200,000 clones; about 84% were counted once. Of the sample, 15% to 20% falls within the top ten clones. What was sequenced was peripheral blood. These receptors all stem from a person aged 70 to 79 with COVID-19, enrolled during active disease.

There are a few counts of this clone. This chain connects TRBV24-1 to TRBJ2-5, with TRBD1 matching 9 bases. The CDR3 has 14 residues. J was trimmed by 9 bases and V by 4 bases; bases with no gene match: 8. Germline CDR1 is KGHDR and CDR2 is SFDVKD. The chain's CDR3 is CATSDLDRGWAQYF. The CDR3 region has the DNA TGTGCCACCAGTGACCTGGACAGGGGATGGGCCCAGTACTTC.

The V call is TRBV19, the J call TRBJ1-1; D uncertain. In germline, CDR1 is LNHDA, CDR2 SQIVND (reference sequence). This CDR3 has 12 residues. Trimming pared 10 bases from V and 0 bases from J, leaving 9 bases between. This CDR3 reads CATKQVNTEAFF. The CDR3 DNA reads TGTGCCACGAAGCAGGTGAACACTGAAGCTTTCTTT.

The rearrangement joins TRBV18 to TRBJ2-1, with 8 positions matching TRBD1. Germline V CDR1 and CDR2: KGHSH, LQKENI. The CDR3 totals 16 residues. V lost 3 bases, J lost 4 bases, and 8 bases stayed unmatched. The CDR3 is CASSPPPGQVYNEQFF. The CDR3 DNA is TGTGCCAGCTCACCTCCGCCGGGACAGGTATACAATGAGCAGTTCTTC.

The V gene is TRBV14, the J gene TRBJ2-2, with D perhaps matching TRBD2 (5 bases). Between the trimmed V and J ends, which lost 1 base and 7 bases, there was a span of 7 bases. The CDR3 spans 13 residues. CDR1 SGHDN and CDR2 FVKESK come from the germline V gene. The chain's CDR3 is CASSQAGDGELFF. CDR3 nucleotides: TGTGCCAGCAGCCAAGCCGGGGACGGGGAGCTGTTTTTT.

The CDR3 DNA follows: TGTGCCAGCAGCCCCCGGACAGGCTCCTACAATGAGCAGTTCTTC. As protein: CASSPRTGSYNEQFF. The rearrangement joins TRBV7-2 to TRBJ2-1; TRBD1 matches 7 bases. Germline CDR1 SGHTA, CDR2 FQGNSA. This CDR3 has 15 amino acids. Unmatched junction bases numbered 4, after V lost 5 bases and J lost 0 bases.

V is TRBV28 and J is TRBJ2-3, with 15 bases lining up with TRBD2. Germline assignment: CDR1 MDHEN and CDR2 SYDVKM. V lost 5 bases, J lost 2 bases, and 8 bases stayed unmatched. CDR3 length: 18 amino acids. For the CDR3, the DNA is TGTGCCAGCAGTCCGCCGGGACTAGCGGGGGGTAACACAGATACGCAGTATTTT. It translates to CASSPPGLAGGNTDTQYF.

The V and J genes are TRBV9 and TRBJ2-1, with TRBD2 matching over 12 bases. Unmatched junction bases numbered 10, after V lost 3 bases and J lost 9 bases. CDR1 SGDLS and CDR2 YYNGEE come from the germline V gene. The CDR3 consists of 16 residues. For the CDR3, the DNA is TGTGCCAGCAGCGGCCACTCTAGCGGGGGGGCCGTTGAGCAGTTCTTC. Translating gives CASSGHSSGGAVEQFF. The full variable domain, its missing parts supplied by reference TRBV9 and TRBJ2-1, is DSGVTQTPKHLITATGQRVTLRCSPRSGDLSVYWYQQSLDQGLQFLIQYYNGEERAKGNILERFSAQQFPDLHSELNLSSLELGDSALYFCASSGHSSGGAVEQFFGPGTRLTVL.

In this sample, this clone turned up once. The gene calls are TRBV6-1 and TRBJ1-2; TRBD1 agrees at 7 bases. The V and J ends lost 3 bases and 4 bases, in that order; junction bases with no gene match: 5. The CDR3 sequence is 14 residues long. Germline CDR1 and CDR2: MNHNS and SASEGT. Here the CDR3 reads CASSESWDSYGYTF. The DNA for the CDR3 is TGTGCCAGCAGTGAGTCCTGGGACAGCTATGGCTACACCTTC.

The chain is built from TRBV28 and TRBJ2-3; no firm D call. Per the germline V gene, CDR1 is MDHEN and CDR2 is SYDVKM. CDR3 length equals 13 residues. V dropped 6 bases and J dropped 2 bases, with 9 bases sitting between them. The CDR3 loop is CASSQQNTDTQYF. The CDR3 coding sequence is TGTGCCAGCAGCCAACAAAACACAGATACGCAGTATTTT.

This chain connects TRBV7-2 to TRBJ2-4; D not certain. The CDR3 is made up of 13 amino acids. Germline lookup yields CDR1 SGHTA and CDR2 FQGNSA. The germline V and J ends were trimmed by 3 bases and 5 bases, with 8 bases remaining between them. For the CDR3, the DNA is TGTGCCAGCAGCTTCCCCCCAGAAAACATTCAGTACTTC. Translating it yields CASSFPPENIQYF.

The gene calls are TRBV19 and TRBJ1-5, with TRBD1 matching 7 bases. With 6 bases clipped from V and 1 base from J, the junction kept 9 bases outside the gene matches. Germline V gene lookup returns CDR1 LNHDA and CDR2 SQIVND (reference sequence). CDR3 length equals 16 residues. CDR3: CASRNYRGLSNQPQHF. The CDR3 DNA reads TGTGCCAGTAGGAATTACAGGGGCTTGAGCAATCAGCCCCAGCATTTT. Full variable domain (rest looked up from reference TRBV19 and TRBJ1-5): DGGITQSPKYLFRKEGQNVTLSCEQNLNHDAMYWYRQDPGQGLRLIYYSQIVNDFQKGDIAEGYSVSREKKESFPLTVTSAQKNPTAFYLCASRNYRGLSNQPQHFGDGTRLSIL.

The chain is built from TRBV15 and TRBJ1-2, with TRBD1 as a possible D gene (5 bases). V was trimmed by 5 bases and J by 8 bases, leaving 18 bases between them. This CDR3 is built from 14 residues. Per germline, CDR1 LNHNV and CDR2 YYDKDF (reference sequence). As DNA, the CDR3 is TGTGCCACCAGCGCCCCGGGGGTCCTAGGGGGCTACACCTTC. Translating gives CATSAPGVLGGYTF.

This clone was detected once. This chain connects TRBV21-1 to TRBJ1-1. TRBV21-1 is listed as a pseudogene. This CDR3 is 13 amino acids long. The CDR3, as DNA: TGTGCCAGCAGCAAAGGAGTGAACACTGAAGCTTTCTTT. As protein: CASSKGVNTEAFF.

The rearrangement uses TRBV5-1 and TRBJ2-3; 11 nucleotides agree with TRBD2. The CDR3 runs to 15 residues. V shed 6 bases, J shed 2 bases, and the junction held 5 bases outside the gene matches. Germline loops: CDR1 SGHRS, CDR2 YFSETQ. CDR3 amino acids: CASIYSGGDTDTQYF. The CDR3 DNA reads TGCGCCAGCATTTATAGCGGGGGGGACACAGATACGCAGTATTTT.

Points on this clone: Mismatch with germline at one junction end may stem from a read error. The J gene is TRBJ1-5, the V gene TRBV19, with D tentatively TRBD1 (5 bases). Germline V gene sequence: CDR1 LNHDA, CDR2 SQIVND (reference sequence). The CDR3 contains 15 residues. CDR3 region: CASSTPGLGHSYHVF. CDR3 nucleotide sequence: TGTGCCAGTAGTACGCCCGGTCTGGGGCACAGTTACCACGTCTTT.

This clone was detected once. The V call is TRBV6-2 or TRBV6-3, the J call TRBJ1-6; D call uncertain. The CDR3 is 17 residues long. Per the germline V gene, CDR1 is MNHEY and CDR2 is SVGEGT. V was trimmed by 0 bases and J by 8 bases, leaving 17 bases between them. CDR3 in DNA: TGTGCCAGCAGTTACTCCAGCAACGTTGGGAGGGATTCACCCCTCCACTTT. Amino acid sequence: CASSYSSNVGRDSPLHF.

J is TRBJ1-5 and V is TRBV4-2; D perhaps matches TRBD1 (6 bases). Trimming cost V 4 bases and J 0 bases, with 13 bases left between them. This CDR3 has 16 amino acids. Looked up from germline, CDR1 is LGHNA and CDR2 is YNFKEQ. CDR3 protein: CASSLRQENSNQPQHF. The CDR3 nucleotides are TGTGCCAGCAGCCTCCGACAGGAGAATAGCAATCAGCCCCAGCATTTT.

The chain recombines TRBV29-1 with TRBJ2-3; TRBD2 aligns across 9 bases. The germline CDR1 and CDR2 sequences are SQVTM and ANQGSEA. With 3 bases clipped from V and 2 bases from J, the junction kept 9 bases outside the gene matches. The CDR3 contains 16 residues. In DNA, the CDR3 is TGCAGCGTTGATCGGCTAGCGGGGATGCACACAGATACGCAGTATTTT. Its protein is CSVDRLAGMHTDTQYF.

The V and J genes are TRBV9 and TRBJ2-7; tentative D call: TRBD1 (5 bases). Trimming shortened V by 1 base and J by 3 bases, and 11 bases separated the two germline ends. This CDR3 is built from 14 residues. Germline assignment: CDR1 SGDLS and CDR2 YYNGEE. CDR3 bases: TGTGCCAGCAGCGTAAGCGACAGCGACTACGAGCAGTACTTC. The encoded protein is CASSVSDSDYEQYF.